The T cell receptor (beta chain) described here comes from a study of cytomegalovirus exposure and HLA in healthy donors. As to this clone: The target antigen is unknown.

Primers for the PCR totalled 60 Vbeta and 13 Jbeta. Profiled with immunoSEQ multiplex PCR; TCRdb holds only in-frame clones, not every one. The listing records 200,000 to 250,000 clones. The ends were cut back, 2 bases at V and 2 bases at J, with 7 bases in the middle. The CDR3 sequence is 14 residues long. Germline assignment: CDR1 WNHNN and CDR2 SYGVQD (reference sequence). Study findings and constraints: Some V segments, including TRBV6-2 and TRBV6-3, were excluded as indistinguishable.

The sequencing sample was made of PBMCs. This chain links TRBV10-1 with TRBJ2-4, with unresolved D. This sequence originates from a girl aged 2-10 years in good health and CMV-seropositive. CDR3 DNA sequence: TGCGCCAGCAGTGAGACCGGTACCAAAAACATTCAGTACTTC. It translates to CASSETGTKNIQYF.